The rows below give T cell receptor beta chains drawn from one sample of a study of cytomegalovirus exposure and HLA in healthy donors. Data came from immunoSEQ multiplex PCR; TCRdb stores just in-frame clones and leaves some out. The sample carries 200,000 to 250,000 clones, approximately 82% recorded once. The sample was PBMCs. These receptors were taken from a woman between 45 and 60 years old in good health and CMV-seropositive. Both conserved end residues are trimmed from each CDR3. The D gene is left open where the match is weak. Clone size is stated in some rows and not others, as once, few, many or a class when expanded.

J gene: TRBJ2-3; D gene: .; V gene: TRBV9; clone size: .; CDR3 protein: ASSVETFPDTQY
J gene: TRBJ1-2; D gene: TRBD1; V gene: TRBV10-3; clone size: .; CDR3 protein: AISESGQNGYT
J gene: TRBJ1-5; D gene: .; V gene: TRBV19; clone size: .; CDR3 protein: ASRKTGFDQPQH
J gene: TRBJ1-4; D gene: TRBD1; V gene: TRBV29-1; clone size: once; CDR3 protein: SVQDRGSTNEKLF
J gene: TRBJ1-2; D gene: TRBD1; V gene: TRBV27; clone size: .; CDR3 protein: ASTTGVGGGVDYGYT
J gene: TRBJ2-7; D gene: TRBD1; V gene: TRBV7-2; clone size: .; CDR3 protein: ASSLGPPDRGFEQY
J gene: TRBJ1-4; D gene: TRBD1; V gene: TRBV15; clone size: .; CDR3 protein: ATSREGQGKLF
J gene: TRBJ2-2; D gene: .; V gene: TRBV6-4; clone size: .; CDR3 protein: ASSVTDTGELF
J gene: TRBJ1-6; D gene: .; V gene: TRBV2; clone size: .; CDR3 protein: ASSDSGTKGSPLH
J gene: TRBJ2-2; D gene: .; V gene: TRBV28; clone size: .; CDR3 protein: ASSYRQDTGELF
J gene: TRBJ1-1; D gene: .; V gene: TRBV6-4; clone size: few; CDR3 protein: ASSDLSRLNTEAF
J gene: TRBJ2-7; D gene: .; V gene: TRBV11-2; clone size: .; CDR3 protein: ASSLPYAFLGDPYEQY
J gene: TRBJ1-6; D gene: .; V gene: TRBV19; clone size: .; CDR3 protein: ASSIGGRLSPLH